One TCR beta chain is described in this entry. What it recognizes is unknown. This record belongs to a study of blood T cells in healthy people across ages. The authors ran a second PCR of roughly 6 to 11 cycles using a sample-barcoded 5' primer and a J-beta primer mix. MiXCR, run by TCRdb on the 5' RACE reads, gives a single entry per CDR3 protein. Of roughly 730,000 distinct CDR3 sequences in the sample, around 50% were seen once. Notes on the study in general: Age advanced and TCR beta diversity per million T cells fell, roughly linearly.

The CDR3 totals 18 residues. Germline CDR1 is SGHTA and CDR2 is FQGNSA. The ends were cut back, 4 bases at V and 2 bases at J, with 22 bases in the middle. V usage is TRBV7-2 and J usage is TRBJ2-3; D may be TRBD2 (6 bases). This TCR derives from a man aged 40-55 years in good health. Source material: blood. Written as DNA, the CDR3 is TGTGCCAGCAGCTCCAAGAGACAGAACCGGGAGCCCACAGATACGCAGTATTTT. Amino acids: CASSSKRQNREPTDTQYF.